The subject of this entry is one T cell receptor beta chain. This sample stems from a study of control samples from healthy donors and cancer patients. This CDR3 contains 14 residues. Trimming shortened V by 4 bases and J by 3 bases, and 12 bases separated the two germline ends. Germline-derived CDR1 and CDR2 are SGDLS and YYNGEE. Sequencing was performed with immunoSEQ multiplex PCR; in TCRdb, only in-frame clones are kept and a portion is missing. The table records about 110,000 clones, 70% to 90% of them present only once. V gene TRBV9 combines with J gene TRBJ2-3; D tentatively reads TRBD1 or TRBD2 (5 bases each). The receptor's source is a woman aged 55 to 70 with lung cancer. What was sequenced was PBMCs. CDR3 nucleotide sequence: TGTGCCAGCAGCCCTTTCGAGGGGACAGATACGCAGTATTTT. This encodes CASSPFEGTDTQYF.